The entry below gives a single T cell receptor beta chain sequence along with its context. This CDR3 has 16 residues. CDR1 and CDR2 from the germline V gene are SGHRS and YFSETQ. The J segment lost 0 bases and the V segment lost 6 bases, leaving 8 bases of the junction unmatched. The data were obtained in a study of shared clonotypes between healthy human individuals. The repertoire was sequenced with immunoSEQ multiplex PCR; TCRdb's copy has only in-frame clones and lacks some. The data show about 1 million clones, with about 75% seen just once and approximately 1.5% held by the top ten. The source material was memory CD4+ T cells sorted from blood. Subset specified: CD45RA-negative fraction. The TCR sequence derives from a man younger than 35 in good health. The chain has TRBV5-1 and TRBJ2-3; TRBD2 agrees at 9 bases. CDR3 sequence reads: CASTSRAGGSTDTQYF. The CDR3 DNA is TGCGCCAGCACCTCTCGAGCGGGGGGTAGCACAGATACGCAGTATTTT.